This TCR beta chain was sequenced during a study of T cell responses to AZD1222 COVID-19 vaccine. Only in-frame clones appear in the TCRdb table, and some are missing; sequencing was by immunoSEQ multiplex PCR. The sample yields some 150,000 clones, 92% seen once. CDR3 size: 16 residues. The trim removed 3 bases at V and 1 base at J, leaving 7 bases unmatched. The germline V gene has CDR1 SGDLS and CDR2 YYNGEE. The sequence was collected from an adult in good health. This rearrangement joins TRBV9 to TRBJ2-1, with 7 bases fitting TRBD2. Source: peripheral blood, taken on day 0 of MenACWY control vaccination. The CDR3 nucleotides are TGTGCCAGCAGCGAGGTAGGGCGGGGGTCCTACAATGAGCAGTTCTTC. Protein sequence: CASSEVGRGSYNEQFF.